The clone carrying this TCR beta chain has just a few counts. As yet, its antigen is unknown. CDR3 length: 14 residues. Trimming stripped 4 bases from V and 3 bases from J, with 10 bases between. Germline V gives CDR1 ENHRY, CDR2 SYGVKD. This specimen comes from a study of OX40 agonist ivuxolimab in advanced cancers. Study details: Patients received the agonistic anti-OX40 (CD134) antibody ivuxolimab. Melanoma, hepatocellular carcinoma, head and neck or renal cell cancer occurred in dose-escalation patients. Overall study findings and caveats: Clonal expansion in partial responders at 0.1-3.0 mg/kg ranked among the lowest.

Measured with immunoSEQ multiplex PCR; TCRdb has only the in-frame clones, and not every one. Of about 98,000 clones listed, about 83% are singletons. The rearrangement links TRBV10-3 to TRBJ1-5; possible D gene TRBD1, 6 bases. The material was CD4+ or CD8+ T cells sorted from blood, obtained in a trial of the OX40 agonist ivuxolimab. The receptor's source is an adult with an advanced solid tumor such as melanoma, head and neck, liver or kidney cancer. The CDR3 sequence is CAISGRGDNQPQHF. The DNA for the CDR3 is TGTGCCATCAGTGGAAGGGGGGACAATCAGCCCCAGCATTTT.